These 16 T cell receptor beta chains originate from one sample sequenced in a study of T-cell memory formation after mild COVID-19. From the 5' RACE reads, TCRdb called clonotypes with MiXCR, one entry per CDR3 protein. The sample holds a few hundred thousand distinct CDR3 sequences; just under 20% are singletons and the top ten take over 20%. Source material: PBMCs or a T cell subset sorted from them (not recorded which). The source of these receptors is a man in his late teens or twenties who had mild COVID-19 (a few samples of this study predate the infection). Cell type and time point are not known.

This clonotype was recorded many times. This rearrangement joins TRBV24-1 to TRBJ1-1; no firm D call. Between the trimmed V and J ends, which lost 4 bases and 2 bases, there was a span of 7 bases. CDR3 length equals 13 residues. Germline V gene lookup returns CDR1 KGHDR and CDR2 SFDVKD. The CDR3 DNA follows: TGTGCCACCAGTGACATCGAAAACACTGAAGCTTTCTTT. Encoded protein: CATSDIENTEAFF.

This clonotype occurred a few times. V gene TRBV29-1 combines with J gene TRBJ1-3; maybe TRBD1 (6 bases). Germline CDR1 and CDR2: SQVTM and ANQGSEA. Trimming took 2 bases from V and 4 from J, leaving 18 bases between them. The CDR3 loop spans 16 amino acids. The CDR3 loop is CSVEQGISGKGNTIYF. CDR3 nucleotides: TGCAGCGTTGAACAGGGGATTTCTGGTAAAGGAAACACCATATATTTT.

The chain employs TRBV5-1 and TRBJ2-1, with D perhaps TRBD2 (6 bases). Germline CDR1 reads SGHRS; CDR2 reads YFSETQ. This CDR3 comprises 12 residues. The V end lost 4 bases, the J end lost 10 bases, and 12 bases lay between the germline ends. CDR3 residues: CASSMGGDEQFF. CDR3 coding DNA: TGCGCCAGCAGCATGGGGGGAGACGAGCAGTTCTTC.

The chain has TRBV5-5 and TRBJ2-3; 8 bases align to TRBD2. The CDR3 spans 17 residues. The germline CDR1 and CDR2 sequences are SGHKS and YYEKEE (reference sequence). The V gene end was trimmed by 3 bases and the J gene end by 2 bases; junction bases not matched to a gene: 11. The CDR3 spells CASSWRDSGTLTDTQYF. CDR3 DNA: TGTGCCAGCAGCTGGCGGGATAGCGGGACTCTCACAGATACGCAGTATTTT. Full variable domain (missing parts from reference TRBV5-5 and TRBJ2-3): DAGVTQSPTHLIKTRGQQVTLRCSPISGHKSVSWYQQVLGQGPQFIFQYYEKEERGRGNFPDRFSARQFPNYSSELNVNALLLGDSALYLCASSWRDSGTLTDTQYFGPGTRLTVL.

The V call is TRBV7-3, the J call TRBJ1-5; no reliable D call. This CDR3 has 17 residues. V shed 2 bases and J shed 0 bases, with 14 bases lying between them. Germline V lookup: CDR1 SGHTA, CDR2 FQGTGA. CDR3 amino acids: CASSLLPRADSNQPQHF. CDR3 bases: TGTGCCAGCAGCTTACTTCCGAGGGCAGATAGCAATCAGCCCCAGCATTTT.

J is TRBJ2-7 and V is TRBV27, with 9 bases that match TRBD1. CDR3 length equals 15 residues. CDR1 is MNHEY, CDR2 SMNVEV, per germline (reference sequence). V gave up 4 bases and J gave up 5 bases; unmatched junction bases: 9. CDR3 loop: CASSSDRDRVDEQYF. DNA for the CDR3: TGTGCCAGCAGTTCGGATCGGGACAGGGTCGACGAGCAGTACTTC.

This clonotype occurred many times. This chain uses TRBV20-1 with TRBJ1-1; 9 bases fit TRBD1. This CDR3 has 13 residues. J lost 3 bases, V lost 1 base, and 0 bases had no gene match. The germline CDR1 and CDR2 sequences are DFQATT and SNEGSKA (reference sequence). The CDR3 DNA reads as TGCAGTGCTAGAGGGACAGGGGACACTGAAGCTTTCTTT. Its translation: CSARGTGDTEAFF.

There are a few counts of this clonotype. This chain links TRBV11-2 with TRBJ2-7; D may match TRBD1 or TRBD2 (5 bases each). CDR1 and CDR2 from the germline V gene are SGHAT and FQNNGV. V lost 2 bases and J lost 3, with 11 bases in between. The CDR3 sequence is 14 residues long. CDR3 residues: CASSLNGALYEQYV. The CDR3, as DNA: TGTGCCAGCAGCTTAAACGGGGCCCTCTACGAGCAGTACGTC.

This clonotype was seen more than once but under ten times. This rearrangement joins TRBV7-8 to TRBJ1-1; D call uncertain. Trimming removed 1 base from V and 5 bases from J, with 11 bases in between. The CDR3 contains 14 residues. The germline V gene encodes CDR1 SGHVS and CDR2 FQNEAQ. CDR3 sequence reads: CASSLDWTGTEAFF. CDR3 coding DNA: TGTGCCAGCAGCTTAGATTGGACGGGGACTGAAGCTTTCTTT.

This clonotype was seen more than once but under ten times. The V gene is TRBV7-2, the J gene TRBJ2-3; D perhaps matches TRBD2 (5 bases). Germline CDR1 is SGHTA and CDR2 is FQGNSA. V lost 1 base and J lost 4, with 9 bases in between. This CDR3 contains 14 residues. The CDR3, as DNA: TGTGCCAGCAGCTTAGTTCTAGCTGCAGATACGCAGTATTTT. As protein: CASSLVLAADTQYF.

The chain carries TRBV2 and TRBJ1-5, with D possibly matching TRBD1 (6 bases). CDR3 length: 15 amino acids. The germline CDR1 and CDR2 sequences are SNHLY and FYNNEI. Trimming cost V 1 base and J 5 bases, with 12 bases left between them. CDR3 loop: CASSEGTASYQPQHF. CDR3 in DNA: TGTGCCAGCAGTGAAGGGACAGCATCTTATCAGCCCCAGCATTTT.

CDR3 loop: CASRSVGTGELFF. The CDR3 DNA reads as TGTGCCAGTAGAAGTGTCGGTACCGGGGAGCTGTTTTTT. The chain has TRBV19 and TRBJ2-2; D uncertain. The ends were cut back, 6 bases at V and 5 bases at J, with 10 bases in the middle. The CDR3 is made up of 13 amino acids. Germline V gene data show CDR1 as LNHDA and CDR2 as SQIVND (reference sequence).

The rearrangement uses TRBV20-1 and TRBJ2-1; the match to TRBD2 covers 15 bases. CDR1 is DFQATT and CDR2 is SNEGSKA in the germline V gene (reference sequence). J gave up 8 bases and V 5 bases, and 10 bases lay outside the gene matches. This CDR3 has 16 amino acids. CDR3 in DNA: TGCAGTGCTCCAGGACTAGCGGGAGGGCCTAGCTATGAGCAGTTCTTC. This encodes CSAPGLAGGPSYEQFF.

This clonotype has only a few counts. CDR3 coding DNA: TGCGCCAGCAGCTTGTTGGAGGCGTTCACTGAAGCTTTCTTT. The encoded protein is CASSLLEAFTEAFF. The chain is built from TRBV5-1 and TRBJ1-1; D is unresolved. The germline V and J ends were trimmed by 1 base and 4 bases, with 11 bases remaining between them. The CDR3 is 14 amino acids. CDR1 SGHRS and CDR2 YFSETQ come from the germline V gene.

This clonotype was counted at least ten times. The chain combines TRBV4-2 with TRBJ2-2; maybe TRBD1 (5 bases). Per the germline V gene, CDR1 is LGHNA and CDR2 is YNFKEQ. Between the trimmed V and J ends, which lost 1 base and 6 bases, there was a span of 9 bases. The CDR3 loop spans 14 amino acids. CDR3 nucleotide sequence: TGTGCCAGCAGCCAAGTTCAGGGCGCCGGGGAGCTGTTTTTT. Its protein is CASSQVQGAGELFF.

This sequence joins TRBV7-6 and TRBJ1-1; 10 bases map to TRBD1. Germline CDR1 reads SGHVS; CDR2 reads FNYEAQ. There are 16 residues in the CDR3. V lost 3 bases and J lost 3; bases outside the gene matches: 7. The CDR3 region has the DNA TGTGCCAGCAGCTTCCCGGGGACAGGGGAATACACTGAAGCTTTCTTT. This encodes CASSFPGTGEYTEAFF.